These 24 T cell receptor beta chains were sequenced from one sample in a study of blood T cell repertoires in COVID-19. The repertoire was sequenced with immunoSEQ multiplex PCR; TCRdb's copy has only in-frame clones and lacks some. The data contain 43,000 or so clones, about four fifths of them seen just once; the ten biggest clones take up more than 20%. Sequenced sample: peripheral blood. The receptor set was obtained from a woman aged 60-70 years with acute or convalescent COVID-19.

The sample holds one count of this clone. The V and J genes are TRBV4-1 and TRBJ1-1; D gene uncertain. The CDR3 is 14 amino acids. Trimming removed 3 bases from V and 2 bases from J, with 10 bases in between. CDR1 MGHRA and CDR2 YSYEKL come from the germline V gene. The CDR3 region is CASSQFGSNTEAFF. In nucleotides, the CDR3 is TGCGCCAGCAGCCAGTTCGGGTCCAACACTGAAGCTTTCTTT.

This sequence joins TRBV5-1 and TRBJ2-2; D remains unclear. This CDR3 is 16 amino acids long. Looked up from germline, CDR1 is SGHRS and CDR2 is YFSETQ. With 4 bases removed from V and 5 bases from J, the gap between germline ends came to 18 bases. The chain's CDR3 is CASSHTSTPGTGELFF. Here the CDR3 DNA reads TGCGCCAGCAGCCATACTTCGACTCCTGGAACCGGGGAGCTGTTTTTT.

V gene TRBV24-1 combines with J gene TRBJ1-2, with TRBD1 matching 9 bases. CDR1 is KGHDR, CDR2 SFDVKD, per germline. The CDR3 length is 14 residues. With 4 bases clipped from V and 5 bases from J, the junction kept 4 bases outside the gene matches. The chain's CDR3 is CATSEDGTGYGYTF. CDR3 sequence (DNA): TGTGCCACCAGTGAGGACGGGACAGGGTATGGCTACACCTTC.

The chain recombines TRBV11-2 with TRBJ1-6; tentatively, D is TRBD1 (5 bases). Deletions cut 6 bases from V and 7 bases from J, with 16 bases between. This CDR3 comprises 15 residues. Looked up from germline, CDR1 is SGHAT and CDR2 is FQNNGV. This CDR3 reads CASSPQLGGNSPLHF. CDR3 in DNA: TGTGCCAGCAGTCCCCAATTGGGGGGAAATTCACCCCTCCACTTT.

The sample holds a few counts of this clone. The V and J genes are TRBV5-1 and TRBJ2-1; the D gene is possibly TRBD2 (5 bases). The CDR3 totals 11 residues. V was pared by 4 bases and J by 8 bases, with 7 bases between. Germline V CDR1 and CDR2: SGHRS, YFSETQ. CDR3 in amino acids: CASSPGDEQFF. The CDR3 DNA sequence: TGCGCCAGCAGCCCCGGGGATGAGCAGTTCTTC.

V and J are TRBV5-6 and TRBJ1-4; TRBD1 might be the D (6 bases). Trimming took off 3 bases at V and 0 bases at J, with 12 bases between the two ends. Looked up from germline, CDR1 is SGHDT and CDR2 is YYEEEE. The CDR3 is 16 amino acids. The CDR3 is CASSSGQHATNEKLFF. CDR3 DNA sequence: TGTGCCAGCAGCTCAGGACAGCATGCAACTAATGAAAAACTGTTTTTT. The variable domain in full, with the rest retrieved from reference TRBV5-6 and TRBJ1-4, is DAGVTQSPTHLIKTRGQQVTLRCSPKSGHDTVSWYQQALGQGPQFIFQYYEEEERQRGNFPDRFSGHQFPNYSSELNVNALLLGDSALYLCASSSGQHATNEKLFFGSGTQLSVL.

The CDR3 sequence: CASRGALWGNEQFF. The CDR3 nucleotides are TGTGCGTCGCGGGGGGCCCTCTGGGGCAATGAGCAGTTCTTC. The chain couples TRBV2 to TRBJ2-1, with 8 positions matching TRBD2. The germline gives CDR1 SNHLY, CDR2 FYNNEI. This CDR3 comprises 14 residues. The entire variable domain, with the rest obtained from reference TRBV2 and TRBJ2-1, is as follows: EPEVTQTPSHQVTQMGQEVILRCVPISNHLYFYWYRQILGQKVEFLVSFYNNEISEKSEIFDDQFSVERPDGSNFTLKIRSTKLEDSAMYFCASRGALWGNEQFFGPGTRLTVL.

This clone occurred a few times. This chain's CDR3 is CASSIVGSSGGYTF. CDR3 in DNA: TGTGCCAGTAGTATAGTGGGCAGCTCGGGGGGCTACACCTTC. This chain connects TRBV19 to TRBJ1-2; D unclear. Germline CDR1 LNHDA, CDR2 SQIVND (reference sequence). V lost 1 base to trimming and J lost 8 bases, with 14 bases between them. This CDR3 comprises 14 residues.

J is TRBJ2-3 and V is TRBV7-9, with 10 bases identical to TRBD2. The length of the CDR3 is 15 residues. Germline V gives CDR1 SEHNR, CDR2 FQNEAQ (reference sequence). With V trimmed by 2 bases and J by 2 bases, 1 base remained unmatched. Here the CDR3 reads CASSLTSGITDTQYF. The CDR3, as DNA: TGTGCCAGCAGCTTAACTAGCGGGATCACAGATACGCAGTATTTT.

The CDR3 coding sequence is TGTGCCTGCCAACAGTTCTCTGGAAACACCATATATTTT. Translation: CACQQFSGNTIYF. This sequence joins TRBV30 and TRBJ1-3; D not resolved. The germline CDR1 and CDR2 sequences are GTSNPN and SVGIG (reference sequence). Between the trimmed V and J ends, which lost 6 bases and 0 bases, there was a span of 9 bases. The CDR3 totals 13 residues.

This chain connects TRBV2 to TRBJ1-5; TRBD1 agrees at 11 bases. Germline V gives CDR1 SNHLY, CDR2 FYNNEI. After removal of 2 bases from V and 6 bases from J, the junction contained 6 bases not matched to a gene. The CDR3 spans 16 residues. The CDR3 DNA follows: TGTGCCAGCAGTGAACAAGGACAGGGGGCGATTCAGCCCCAGCATTTT. It translates to CASSEQGQGAIQPQHF.

This rearrangement joins TRBV6-2 or TRBV6-3 to TRBJ2-3; the match to TRBD1 covers 8 bases. Trimming at V came to 5 bases and at J to 2 bases, leaving 9 bases not matched to a gene. CDR1 is MNHEY, CDR2 SVGEGT, per germline. This CDR3 comprises 16 residues. The CDR3 DNA sequence: TGTGCCAGCAGTCCGGACAGGGCATTCCCCACAGATACGCAGTATTTT. Protein product: CASSPDRAFPTDTQYF.

The V gene is TRBV3-1 (or the pseudogene TRBV3-2), the J gene TRBJ1-2; maybe TRBD1 (5 bases). The CDR3 is made up of 14 amino acids. Germline assignment: CDR1 LGHDT and CDR2 YNNKEL (reference sequence). Trimming left V 5 bases short and J 0 bases short, with 10 bases between. The CDR3 here is CASSFRTTNYGYTF. The CDR3 DNA sequence: TGTGCCAGCAGCTTCCGGACAACTAACTATGGCTACACCTTC.

This clone has only a few counts. The chain couples TRBV7-6 to TRBJ2-7, with 7 bases fitting TRBD1. This CDR3 contains 15 residues. After removal of 3 bases from V and 0 bases from J, the junction contained 5 bases not matched to a gene. Germline CDR1 and CDR2: SGHVS and FNYEAQ. In DNA form, the CDR3 reads TGTGCCAGCAGCTTCTCCGGGACAGACTCCTACGAGCAGTACTTC. It codes for CASSFSGTDSYEQYF.

V gene TRBV7-8 combines with J gene TRBJ2-7, with D perhaps TRBD1 (5 bases). The V gene's germline CDR1 is SGHVS and CDR2 FQNEAQ. V lost 8 bases and J lost 2, with 13 bases in between. This CDR3 comprises 13 residues. The CDR3 here is CASEPTGAYEQYF. CDR3 nucleotide sequence: TGTGCCAGCGAGCCCACAGGAGCCTACGAGCAGTACTTC.

The rearrangement links TRBV27 to TRBJ1-1; 8 positions match TRBD1. The germline CDR1 and CDR2 sequences are MNHEY and SMNVEV (reference sequence). The CDR3 is made up of 15 amino acids. With V trimmed by 10 bases and J by 5 bases, 15 bases remained unmatched. CDR3 DNA: TGTGCCACCGTGGACAGGGAGAAGGGGAAAACTGAAGCTTTCTTT. It is translated as CATVDREKGKTEAFF.

The J gene is TRBJ2-3, the V gene TRBV10-2, with 12 bases aligning to TRBD1. Germline V lookup: CDR1 WSHSY, CDR2 SAAADI. J was trimmed by 4 bases and V by 4 bases; bases with no gene match: 3. The CDR3 sequence is 15 residues long. The CDR3 region is CASSAGTGGADTQYF. CDR3 in DNA: TGCGCCAGCAGTGCCGGGACAGGGGGCGCAGATACGCAGTATTTT.

This chain connects TRBV27 to TRBJ2-5; a possible D gene is TRBD1 (5 bases). This CDR3 spans 13 amino acids. Germline V gene lookup returns CDR1 MNHEY and CDR2 SMNVEV (reference sequence). Trimming left V 5 bases short and J 7 bases short, with 14 bases between. The CDR3: CASSTGFTVTQYF. DNA for the CDR3: TGTGCCAGCAGTACAGGATTCACAGTGACCCAGTACTTC.

There are a few counts of this clone. The CDR3 protein is CATGQGALGANVLTF. CDR3 DNA: TGTGCCACTGGACAGGGGGCGCTTGGGGCCAACGTCCTGACTTTC. This chain uses TRBV2 with TRBJ2-6; 11 bases line up with TRBD1. Germline V CDR1 and CDR2: SNHLY, FYNNEI. V lost 10 bases to trimming and J lost 3 bases; unmatched junction nucleotides: 5. This CDR3 is 15 amino acids long.

CDR3 bases: TGTGCCACCAGCAGAGTCGGGACAGGTCTCAATGAGCAGTTCTTC. Amino acids: CATSRVGTGLNEQFF. The chain couples TRBV15 to TRBJ2-1; the match to TRBD1 covers 8 bases. V dropped 1 base and J dropped 6; count of bases not matched to a gene: 5. The germline V gene encodes CDR1 LNHNV and CDR2 YYDKDF (reference sequence). This CDR3 comprises 15 residues.

V usage is TRBV19 and J usage is TRBJ2-7; 8 bases are shared with TRBD2. Losses at the gene ends were 5 bases for V and 5 bases for J; bases not matched to a gene: 11. The CDR3 is 15 residues long. Germline values: CDR1 LNHDA, CDR2 SQIVND (reference sequence). CDR3 bases: TGTGCCAGTAGTCTCTGGGTAGCGGGGTTGGACGAGCAGTACTTC. Amino acids: CASSLWVAGLDEQYF.

V usage is TRBV19 and J usage is TRBJ1-5; 7 bases align to TRBD1. Looked up from germline, CDR1 is LNHDA and CDR2 is SQIVND (reference sequence). V shed 7 bases and J 7 bases; nucleotides not matched to a gene: 13. CDR3 size: 15 residues. CDR3 DNA: TGTGCCAGTAATATCGGCAGGGGGATAGGGCAGCCCCAGCATTTT. It is translated as CASNIGRGIGQPQHF. The full variable domain, its missing parts supplied by reference TRBV19 and TRBJ1-5, is DGGITQSPKYLFRKEGQNVTLSCEQNLNHDAMYWYRQDPGQGLRLIYYSQIVNDFQKGDIAEGYSVSREKKESFPLTVTSAQKNPTAFYLCASNIGRGIGQPQHFGDGTRLSIL.

This chain's CDR3 is CSVEAPDSPLHF. In DNA form, the CDR3 reads TGCAGCGTTGAAGCGCCAGATTCACCCCTCCACTTT. The V and J genes are TRBV29-1 and TRBJ1-6; the D is unclear. The CDR3 is made up of 12 amino acids. Looked up from germline, CDR1 is SQVTM and CDR2 is ANQGSEA. V was cut by 1 base and J by 8 bases, with 6 bases left in between.

The chain recombines TRBV10-3 with TRBJ1-1; 8 nucleotides line up with TRBD1. V dropped 6 bases and J dropped 6; count of bases not matched to a gene: 6. Germline lookup yields CDR1 ENHRY and CDR2 SYGVKD. CDR3 length: 13 residues. This CDR3 is CAISDGQGAEAFF. As DNA, the CDR3 is TGTGCCATCAGCGACGGACAGGGCGCTGAAGCTTTCTTT.